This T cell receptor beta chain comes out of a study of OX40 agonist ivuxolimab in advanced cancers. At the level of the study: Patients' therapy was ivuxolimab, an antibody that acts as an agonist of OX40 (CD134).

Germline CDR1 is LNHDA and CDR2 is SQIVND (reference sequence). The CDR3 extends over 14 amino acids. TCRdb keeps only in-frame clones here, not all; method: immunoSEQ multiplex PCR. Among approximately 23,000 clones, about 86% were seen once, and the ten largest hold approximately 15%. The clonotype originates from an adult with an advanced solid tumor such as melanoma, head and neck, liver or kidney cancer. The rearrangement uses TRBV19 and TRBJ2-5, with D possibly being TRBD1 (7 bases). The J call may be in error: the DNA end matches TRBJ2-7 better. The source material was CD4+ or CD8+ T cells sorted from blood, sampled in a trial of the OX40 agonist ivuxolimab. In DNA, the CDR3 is TGTGCCAGTAGTGGCGGCAGGGGGGTGTACGAGCAGTACTTC. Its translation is CASSGGRGVYEQYF.